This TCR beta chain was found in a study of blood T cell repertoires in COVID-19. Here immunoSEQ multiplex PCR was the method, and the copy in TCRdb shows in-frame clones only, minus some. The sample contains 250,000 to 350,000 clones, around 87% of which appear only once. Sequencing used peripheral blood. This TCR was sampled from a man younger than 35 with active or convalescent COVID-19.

CDR3 loop: CASSHTWGDTEAFF. The CDR3 DNA sequence: TGTGCCAGCAGCCACACCTGGGGGGACACTGAAGCTTTCTTT. The chain is built from TRBV5-4 and TRBJ1-1, with D possibly being TRBD1 (5 bases). V lost 4 bases and J lost 3, with 13 bases in between. The length of the CDR3 is 14 residues. Germline CDR1 reads SGHNT; CDR2 reads YYREEE (reference sequence).